The TCR beta chain under discussion was sequenced for a study of OX40 agonist ivuxolimab in advanced cancers. Background on the study: The study gave patients intravenous ivuxolimab at 0.01 to 10 mg/kg every 2 weeks.

Concerning this clone itself: Its antigen is still unknown.

TCRdb keeps only in-frame clones here, not all; method: immunoSEQ multiplex PCR. The data contain some 26,000 clones, 81% of them seen just once; the ten biggest clones take up roughly a quarter. Trimming stripped 3 bases from V and 0 bases from J, with 15 bases between. CDR3 size: 16 residues. Germline CDR1 is SGHKS and CDR2 is YYEKEE (reference sequence). Study-level points and caveats: Compared with CD4+, CD8+ T cells on average had more expanded clones. At 0.1-3.0 mg/kg, partial responders had clonal expansion among the lowest observed.

The material sequenced was CD4+ or CD8+ T cells sorted from blood, taken in a trial of the OX40 agonist ivuxolimab. This receptor was obtained from an adult with an advanced solid tumor such as melanoma, head and neck, liver or kidney cancer. The chain employs TRBV5-5 and TRBJ1-2; D might be TRBD1 (6 bases). The CDR3 DNA reads TGTGCCAGCAGCTATCGCCCGGGACAAACTAACTATGGCTACACCTTC. Residues: CASSYRPGQTNYGYTF.